This TCR beta chain came from a study of shared clonotypes between healthy human individuals. Both subsets, CD45RA+ naive and CD45RA-negative memory, were split from the CD4+ cells. A deep-level run was used for the assay. Produced via immunoSEQ multiplex PCR; TCRdb's table is partial and in-frame only. The sample shows millions of clones, 80% to 95% of them seen only once. Broader study findings: Generally, estimated richness proved larger in naive subsets than it did in memory subsets. Clonotype sharing among donors was expected to depend on sequencing depth.

Germline V lookup: CDR1 SGHRS, CDR2 YFSETQ. The CDR3 totals 17 residues. Trimming cost V 3 bases and J 0 bases; bases outside gene matches: 9. A note on this clone: The target antigen is unknown.

The sequence derives from a man younger than 35 in good health. Some clones in this sample may be carry-over from other donors' samples. The chain uses TRBV5-1 and TRBJ2-1, with 7 bases fitting TRBD2. Sequenced input: naive CD4+ T cells from PBMCs. Sample subset: CD45RA+ positively selected. The CDR3: CASSWAALAASYNEQFF. The CDR3 DNA sequence: TGCGCCAGCAGCTGGGCAGCCCTAGCGGCCTCCTACAATGAGCAGTTCTTC.